This T cell receptor (beta chain) was profiled in a study of blood T cell repertoires in COVID-19 (dated by TCRdb to the early 2020s). Regarding the complete study: Samples from collaborators originated in the United States, Italy and Spain and spanned both the acute and convalescent phases of COVID-19. Sample metadata almost always included a de-identified subject ID, COVID-19 status, age in years and sex. The material from the prospective study consisted of cDNA or gDNA derived from T cells, B-cell-depleted T cells, or PBMCs. Deeply sampled blood TCRbeta repertoires from subjects exposed to, actively infected with, or recovered from COVID-19 were included in the dataset. Where available, HLA class I and class II types were taken from metadata supplied by the sample provider and were not determined by assay-based typing. Samples were obtained from the ongoing ImmuneRACE study (first 160 participants) and from 950 to 1,500 subjects provided by 6 global collaborators. The repertoires were released in a freely available public database intended as a resource for research on the immune response to SARS-CoV-2. The investigation overall reported the following: Clinical and demographic metadata were provided uncurated, with the amount varying by source and participant.

The immunoSEQ Assay, a bias-controlled multiplex PCR, was used to amplify TCRbeta CDR3 regions from genomic DNA. Per the original workflow: The number of nucleated cells in each sample was estimated from the amplification of reference gene primers within the assay. To quantify the absolute abundance of each unique TCRbeta CDR3 rearrangement, sequence reads were collapsed and filtered. For each sample, productive Simpson clonality was calculated as the square root of Simpson's diversity index across productive rearrangements. Drawn from immuneACCESS, this table holds only the in-frame rearrangements with V and J called that TCRdb kept. Clones are partly lost; checked studies trace under half to an unresolved V gene and leave the rest unexplained. From that table come the V and J calls and clone size; the DNA was used to work out D and trimming. Here the sample has 270,000 or so clones; approximately 84% occur a single time. The leading ten clones occupy around 9.1% of the sample.

Whole blood was collected in K2EDTA tubes by collaborating institutions according to the institutions' own protocols. Collaborator samples were shipped for TCRbeta analysis as frozen whole blood, isolated PBMCs, or DNA extracted from either sample type. This clone was recorded only once. What antigen it recognizes has not been identified. Base qualities are not recorded, but no much larger clone differs from it by a single base. The sequenced sample was peripheral blood. The receptor comes from a human donor in a cohort sampled during active COVID-19.

The nucleotides read TGTGCCAGCAGTTCAATTGGGGGGGGTGAGACCCAGTACTTC. The resulting protein is CASSSIGGGETQYF. The rearranged chain carries TRBV28 and TRBJ2-5; 7 middle bases align to TRBD2. For this chain, trimming is 4 bases at the V end and 5 bases at the J end, and the number of junction bases without a gene match is 7. CDR1 and CDR2, per the germline V gene, are MDHEN and SYDVKM. The CDR3 covers 14 residues, taking in both the cysteine and the phenylalanine. Left in the record is the CDR3 DNA by itself, 42 bases read in frame from the first base.